The 26 T cell receptor beta chains reported below all come from one sample, sequenced in a study of cytomegalovirus exposure and HLA in healthy donors. The data were produced by immunoSEQ multiplex PCR, yet TCRdb's version contains in-frame clones alone and is incomplete. The table has 260,000 or so clones, around 87% seen once. The specimen sequenced was PBMCs. The receptors shown here come from a young man in good health and CMV-seronegative.

The chain couples TRBV5-4 to TRBJ2-7; 7 nucleotides agree with TRBD2. V shed 0 bases, J shed 4 bases, and the junction held 4 bases outside the gene matches. The CDR3 spans 14 residues. Germline V gene sequence: CDR1 SGHNT, CDR2 YYREEE (reference sequence). CDR3 amino acids: CASSLDGTTYEQYF. CDR3 sequence (DNA): TGTGCCAGCAGCTTGGATGGGACTACTTACGAGCAGTACTTC.

V usage is TRBV7-3 and J usage is TRBJ2-1, with 12 bases lining up with TRBD2. Germline lookup yields CDR1 SGHTA and CDR2 FQGTGA. This CDR3 has 14 amino acids. Trimming removed 5 bases from V and 7 bases from J; junction bases left unmatched: 3. CDR3: CASSPGTSGNEQFF. CDR3 DNA: TGTGCCAGCAGCCCGGGGACTAGCGGGAATGAGCAGTTCTTC.

The chain joins TRBV5-4 to TRBJ1-2; D is ambiguous. This CDR3 contains 13 residues. The V and J ends lost 0 bases and 5 bases respectively, with 8 bases between them. Looked up from germline, CDR1 is SGHNT and CDR2 is YYREEE (reference sequence). Written as DNA, the CDR3 is TGTGCCAGCAGCTTGGTCGGGGAATATGGCTACACCTTC. This encodes CASSLVGEYGYTF.

J is TRBJ1-2 and V is TRBV15; D possibly corresponds to TRBD1 (5 bases). Germline values: CDR1 LNHNV, CDR2 YYDKDF (reference sequence). The V and J ends lost 3 bases and 5 bases respectively, with 16 bases between them. The CDR3 spans 15 residues. The CDR3 DNA reads as TGTGCCACCAGCAGGGGGGGGGAGGAAGGGTATGGCTACACCTTC. Its translation is CATSRGGEEGYGYTF.

V and J are TRBV4-2 and TRBJ2-3; 7 nucleotides align to TRBD1. With V trimmed by 8 bases and J by 4 bases, 6 bases remained unmatched. There are 13 residues in the CDR3. Per germline, CDR1 LGHNA and CDR2 YNFKEQ. CDR3 loop: CASEAGGSDTQYF. In DNA, the CDR3 is TGTGCCAGCGAGGCAGGGGGTTCAGATACGCAGTATTTT.

The chain employs TRBV7-9 and TRBJ2-5, with TRBD1 matching over 7 bases. CDR3 length: 15 residues. V shed 0 bases and J 4 bases; nucleotides not matched to a gene: 5. CDR1 and CDR2 (germline): SEHNR, FQNEAQ (reference sequence). The CDR3 DNA is TGTGCCAGCAGCTTAGCTTCGACAGGGCGAGAGACCCAGTACTTC. It specifies CASSLASTGRETQYF.

This chain joins TRBV7-2 and TRBJ2-7; tentatively, D is TRBD2 (6 bases). V lost 2 bases, J lost 1 base, and 9 bases lay in between. Looked up from germline, CDR1 is SGHTA and CDR2 is FQGNSA. The CDR3 has 14 residues. This chain's CDR3 is CASSLIGGSYEQYF. The CDR3 DNA reads as TGTGCCAGCAGCTTAATCGGGGGATCCTACGAGCAGTACTTC.

The chain couples TRBV7-8 to TRBJ2-7; the match to TRBD2 covers 8 bases. Per the germline V gene, CDR1 is SGHVS and CDR2 is FQNEAQ. This CDR3 region has 14 residues. With 1 base clipped from V and 4 bases from J, the junction kept 3 bases outside the gene matches. This chain's CDR3 is CASSLVGLAYEQYF. The CDR3 DNA reads as TGTGCCAGCAGCTTAGTAGGACTAGCTTACGAGCAGTACTTC.

The chain is built from TRBV28 and TRBJ1-2; D is ambiguous. Germline lookup yields CDR1 MDHEN and CDR2 SYDVKM. Trimming took 5 bases from V and 4 from J, leaving 5 bases between them. This CDR3 is built from 11 residues. CDR3 protein: CASSPSYGYTF. CDR3 nucleotide sequence: TGTGCCAGCAGTCCCAGCTATGGCTACACCTTC.

The gene calls are TRBV19 and TRBJ2-3, with unresolved D. CDR3 length: 13 amino acids. V gave up 0 bases and J gave up 10 bases, with 11 bases separating them. The germline V gene has CDR1 LNHDA and CDR2 SQIVND (reference sequence). CDR3 coding DNA: TGTGCCAGTAGTATAGACTACTCTTGGTCGCAGTATTTT. Translation: CASSIDYSWSQYF.

The CDR3 protein is CASFRDRGYEQYF. The CDR3 DNA follows: TGTGCCAGTTTCCGGGACAGGGGATACGAGCAGTACTTC. The rearrangement uses TRBV28 and TRBJ2-7; 10 positions match TRBD1. The CDR3 runs 13 residues. From germline, CDR1 is MDHEN and CDR2 SYDVKM. V shed 9 bases, J shed 4 bases, and the junction held 6 bases outside the gene matches.

V and J are TRBV2 and TRBJ1-4; possible D gene TRBD1, 6 bases. There are 14 residues in the CDR3. Trimming took off 4 bases at V and 3 bases at J, with 9 bases between the two ends. CDR1 is SNHLY, CDR2 FYNNEI, per germline. The CDR3 reads CASSAGTPNEKLFF. CDR3 nucleotide sequence: TGTGCCAGCAGTGCCGGGACACCTAATGAAAAACTGTTTTTT.

The chain carries TRBV27 and TRBJ1-1, with 8 nucleotides matching TRBD1. From germline, CDR1 is MNHEY and CDR2 SMNVEV (reference sequence). The trim removed 6 bases at V and 8 bases at J, leaving 14 bases unmatched. CDR3 length: 15 residues. The CDR3 here is CASSSQMTGVLEAFF. The CDR3 nucleotides read TGTGCCAGCAGCTCCCAGATGACAGGGGTTCTCGAAGCTTTCTTT.

This chain uses TRBV27 with TRBJ2-7; D possibly corresponds to TRBD1 (5 bases). The CDR3 runs to 13 residues. Germline loops: CDR1 MNHEY, CDR2 SMNVEV (reference sequence). Trimming stripped 8 bases from V and 7 bases from J, with 18 bases between. CDR3 DNA sequence: TGTGCCAGCCGCCTGGGCAGGGCGAGGGAGCAGTACTTC. Translation gives CASRLGRAREQYF.

The rearrangement joins TRBV4-1 to TRBJ2-5; D uncertain. V was shortened by 6 bases and J by 5 bases, with 13 bases between the two germline ends. Germline V gene lookup returns CDR1 MGHRA and CDR2 YSYEKL. This CDR3 has 13 residues. The chain's CDR3 is CASSFALRETQYF. CDR3 DNA: TGCGCCAGCAGTTTCGCCCTCCGGGAGACCCAGTACTTC.

J is TRBJ1-2 and V is TRBV14, with 8 bases identical to TRBD1. V shed 0 bases, J shed 4 bases, and the junction held 7 bases outside the gene matches. CDR3 length: 16 amino acids. The V gene's germline CDR1 is SGHDN and CDR2 FVKESK. CDR3 bases: TGTGCCAGCAGCCAAGAGGGAGTGGACAGGGCCTATGGCTACACCTTC. Its translation is CASSQEGVDRAYGYTF. Based on the CDR3 plus reference TRBV14 and TRBJ1-2, the full variable domain is EAGVTQFPSHSVIEKGQTVTLRCDPISGHDNLYWYRRVMGKEIKFLLHFVKESKQDESGMPNNRFLAERTGGTYSTLKVQPAELEDSGVYFCASSQEGVDRAYGYTFGSGTRLTVV.

The J gene is TRBJ2-7, the V gene TRBV19; 8 nucleotides align to TRBD1. CDR1 and CDR2 (germline): LNHDA, SQIVND (reference sequence). V lost 5 bases to trimming and J lost 2 bases; unmatched junction nucleotides: 8. The CDR3 is 15 amino acids. The chain's CDR3 is CASSFVTGATYEQYF. CDR3 bases: TGTGCCAGTAGTTTCGTGACAGGGGCGACCTACGAGCAGTACTTC.

The V gene is TRBV2, the J gene TRBJ1-6, with a possible D match to TRBD1 (5 bases). This CDR3 has 14 residues. The germline V gene has CDR1 SNHLY and CDR2 FYNNEI. Trimming removed 6 bases from V and 11 bases from J, with 17 bases in between. CDR3 DNA: TGTGCCAGCAGGGACACCCCCCCTGGGGCACCCCTCCACTTT. Translated: CASRDTPPGAPLHF.

In its sample, this clone was seen a few times. The chain joins TRBV6-1 to TRBJ1-2; the D is unclear. The CDR3 covers 14 residues. Germline loops: CDR1 MNHNS, CDR2 SASEGT. V was pared by 4 bases and J by 5 bases, with 14 bases between. The DNA of the CDR3 is TGTGCCAGCAGTGGGGATCCCGGCGGGTATGGCTACACCTTC. Protein sequence: CASSGDPGGYGYTF.

This rearrangement joins TRBV27 to TRBJ2-3; the D is unclear. This CDR3 spans 15 amino acids. The V gene lost 3 bases and the J gene lost 3 bases, with 13 bases spanning the gap. CDR1 and CDR2 from the germline V gene are MNHEY and SMNVEV (reference sequence). The CDR3 region is CASSLHNPATDTQYF. DNA of the CDR3: TGTGCCAGCAGTTTGCACAACCCCGCAACAGATACGCAGTATTTT.

This chain connects TRBV27 to TRBJ2-2; 7 nucleotides match TRBD1. The CDR3 sequence is 13 residues long. Germline assignment: CDR1 MNHEY and CDR2 SMNVEV (reference sequence). V lost 6 bases, J lost 6 bases, and 4 bases stayed unmatched. Here the CDR3 DNA reads TGTGCCAGCAGCAGGACAGGTTCCGGGGAGCTGTTTTTT. Translation: CASSRTGSGELFF.

The rearrangement uses TRBV15 and TRBJ1-2; 7 bases are shared with TRBD1. The V gene's germline CDR1 is LNHNV and CDR2 YYDKDF (reference sequence). V lost 1 base and J lost 4; bases outside the gene matches: 9. This CDR3 is 16 amino acids long. The CDR3 DNA follows: TGTGCCACCAGCAGAGGCAGGAACAGGGGCGGCTATGGCTACACCTTC. As protein: CATSRGRNRGGYGYTF.

This sequence joins TRBV4-1 and TRBJ2-1, with no clear D. Germline V lookup: CDR1 MGHRA, CDR2 YSYEKL. The CDR3 is 11 residues long. Trimming cost V 1 base and J 7 bases, with 2 bases left between them. CDR3 protein: CASSQVNEQFF. CDR3 DNA: TGCGCCAGCAGCCAAGTAAATGAGCAGTTCTTC.

A few counts support this clone. V and J are TRBV7-9 and TRBJ1-2; 8 bases agree with TRBD1. In germline, CDR1 is SEHNR, CDR2 FQNEAQ (reference sequence). The CDR3 loop spans 14 amino acids. J gave up 4 bases and V 1 base, and 2 bases lay outside the gene matches. Here the CDR3 reads CASSLGDRGYGYTF. The CDR3 bases are TGTGCCAGCAGCTTAGGTGACAGGGGCTATGGCTACACCTTC. Full variable domain (outside the CDR3, taken from reference TRBV7-9 and TRBJ1-2): DTGVSQNPRHKITKRGQNVTFRCDPISEHNRLYWYRQTLGQGPEFLTYFQNEAQLEKSRLLSDRFSAERPKGSFSTLEIQRTEQGDSAMYLCASSLGDRGYGYTFGSGTRLTVV.

The chain joins TRBV5-1 to TRBJ2-6, with D possibly TRBD2 on 5 matching bases. The CDR3 sequence is 15 residues long. With 4 bases removed from V and 0 bases from J, the gap between germline ends came to 8 bases. Germline loops: CDR1 SGHRS, CDR2 YFSETQ. Written as DNA, the CDR3 is TGCGCCAGCAGCCCGGGGAGCTCTGGGGCCAACGTCCTGACTTTC. This translates into CASSPGSSGANVLTF.

The J gene is TRBJ2-3, the V gene TRBV6-1, with 7 positions matching TRBD1. CDR3 length: 15 residues. Germline-derived CDR1 and CDR2 are MNHNS and SASEGT. The V segment lost 7 bases and the J segment 0 bases; nucleotides outside the gene matches: 7. CDR3 DNA sequence: TGTGCCAGCATAAGAGGGACAGAGAGCACAGATACGCAGTATTTT. The encoded protein is CASIRGTESTDTQYF.